The entry below describes one T cell receptor (beta chain). Assay: immunoSEQ multiplex PCR; the TCRdb copy retains only in-frame clones and omits some. The data hold fewer than 100,000 clones, with more than 70% observed a single time. The sample originates from a study of blood T cell repertoires in COVID-19. The CDR3 is 15 residues long. The germline V gene has CDR1 MNHEY and CDR2 SMNVEV (reference sequence). The V gene lost 6 bases and the J gene lost 3 bases, with 15 bases spanning the gap. The sample comprised peripheral blood. This chain joins TRBV27 and TRBJ1-5, with a possible D match to TRBD1 (5 bases). The TCR comes from a human donor with acute or convalescent COVID-19. The donor label of this sample is uncertain. The CDR3 reads CASRGDSGINQPQHF. The DNA for the CDR3 is TGTGCCAGCAGGGGCGACAGTGGGATCAATCAGCCCCAGCATTTT.